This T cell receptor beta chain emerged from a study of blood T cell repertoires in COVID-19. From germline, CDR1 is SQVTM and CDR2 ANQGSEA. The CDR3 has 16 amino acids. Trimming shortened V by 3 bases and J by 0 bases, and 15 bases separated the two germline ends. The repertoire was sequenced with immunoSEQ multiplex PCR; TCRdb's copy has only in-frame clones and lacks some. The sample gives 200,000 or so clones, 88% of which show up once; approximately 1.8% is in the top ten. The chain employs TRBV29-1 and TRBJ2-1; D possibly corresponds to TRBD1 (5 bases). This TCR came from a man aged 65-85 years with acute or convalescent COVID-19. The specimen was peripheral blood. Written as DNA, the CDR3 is TGCAGCGTTGAGGGTTTGGACACACGCTCCTACAATGAGCAGTTCTTC. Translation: CSVEGLDTRSYNEQFF.